This T cell receptor (delta chain) originates from a study of TRDV2 sequences in healthy donors (dated by TCRdb to the early 2020s). General notes on the study: Some 19 single-cell-derived gamma9delta2 T cell clones spanning the full range of antitumor activity were TCR-sequenced and traced within the bulk repertoire. Study-level results and caveats: Observed TCRdelta repertoires were highly focused, yet clonotype frequency did not correlate with antitumor functional potential of the respective clone. Several highly reactive clones had TCRdelta clonotypes that appeared rare, since those clonotypes could not be detected in the bulk sequencing data from the donors of those clones.

As concerns this clone: What this receptor recognizes is not known. No base quality information exists; no much larger clone differs at one position.

The library was built by means of PCR. Sequencing instrument: Illumina MiSeq. As for how the authors treated the data: Clonotypes represented by only a single read were excluded when reporting TRDV repertoire clonotype frequencies. TCRdb reprocessed the public reads with the caller CATT; rows with the same DNA were merged afterwards. The V and J calls and clone size are TCRdb's, not the authors'. Present in this sample are over a thousand delta-chain clones, roughly 55% of which were seen just once. Around 17% of the sample belongs to the ten largest clones. As encoded in the germline V gene, CDR1 is GEAIGNYY while CDR2 is EKD. The CDR3 runs 19 residues from the cysteine to the phenylalanine. The sequence is cut down to CDR3 DNA, 57 bases in frame from base 1. Germline trimming: 2 bases from V, 0 bases from J; junction bases outside gene matches: 16. Bulk sequencing of complete TCR delta chain (Vdelta2) repertoires was used to follow how often functionally characterized gamma9delta2 T cell clones occurred. The Dutch blood bank supplied purchased peripheral blood from anonymous healthy donors. The gamma9delta2 T cells examined in the study came from the peripheral blood of healthy donors.

Recombination connected TRDV2 to TRDJ1; 8 middle bases align to TRDD3. The source of this sequence is a human donor in good health. The sequencing sample was made of Vd2+ gamma-delta T cells from blood. In the paper's terms, the cell subset or site label means: TCR Vdelta2-expressing (gamma9delta2) T cells. The nucleotide sequence reads as follows: TGTGCCTGTGACAGAATACTGGGGGCCTCCGCCCAATACACCGATAAACTCATCTTT. Its translation is CACDRILGASAQYTDKLIF.